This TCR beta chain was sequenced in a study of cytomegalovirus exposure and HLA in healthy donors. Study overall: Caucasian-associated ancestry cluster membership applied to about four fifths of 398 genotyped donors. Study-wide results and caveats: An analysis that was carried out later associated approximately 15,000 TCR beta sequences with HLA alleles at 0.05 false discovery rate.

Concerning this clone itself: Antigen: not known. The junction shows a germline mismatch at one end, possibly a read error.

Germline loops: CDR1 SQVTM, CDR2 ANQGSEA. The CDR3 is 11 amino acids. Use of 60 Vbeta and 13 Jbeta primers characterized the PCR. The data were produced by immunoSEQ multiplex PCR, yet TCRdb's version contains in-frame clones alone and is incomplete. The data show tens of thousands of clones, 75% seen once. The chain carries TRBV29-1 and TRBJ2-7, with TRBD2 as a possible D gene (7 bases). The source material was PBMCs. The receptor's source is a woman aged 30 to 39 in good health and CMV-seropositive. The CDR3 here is CSVEGVDGGHF. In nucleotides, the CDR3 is TGCAGCGTTGAAGGCGTGGACGGGGGGCACTTC.